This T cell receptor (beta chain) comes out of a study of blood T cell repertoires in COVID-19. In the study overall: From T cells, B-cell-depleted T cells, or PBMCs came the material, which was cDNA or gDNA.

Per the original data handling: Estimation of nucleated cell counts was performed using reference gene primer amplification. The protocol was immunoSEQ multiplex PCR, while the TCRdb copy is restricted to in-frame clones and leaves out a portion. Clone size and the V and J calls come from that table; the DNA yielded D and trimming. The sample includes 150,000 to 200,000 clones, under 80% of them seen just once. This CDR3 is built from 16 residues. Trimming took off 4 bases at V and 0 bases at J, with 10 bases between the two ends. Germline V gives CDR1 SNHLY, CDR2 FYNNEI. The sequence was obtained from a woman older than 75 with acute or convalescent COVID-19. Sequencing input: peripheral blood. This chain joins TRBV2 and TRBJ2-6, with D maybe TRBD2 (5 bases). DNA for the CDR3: TGTGCCAGCAGTGGAGGGATCCACTCTGGGGCCAACGTCCTGACTTTC. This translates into CASSGGIHSGANVLTF.